This T cell receptor beta chain is from a study of regulatory T cells in long-lasting Graves disease. Whole-study findings and limits: A greater number of public clonotypes (about 3,000) was shared by persistent patients than by new patients (roughly 930). Persistent Graves' patients possessed reduced TCR diversity relative to recently diagnosed ones.

This clonotype has at least ten counts. Its specificity is unknown. A read error may produce the germline difference seen at one junction end. CDR3-region Arm-PCR and iRepertoire HTBI primers produced the TCR beta libraries. One entry per CDR3 protein results from TCRdb running MiXCR on the multiplex PCR reads. The sample yields hundreds of thousands of distinct CDR3 sequences, 30% seen once. Time point noted: persistent/refractory GD, antithyroid drugs over 5 years with positive TRAb. Generation of the TCR library employed RNA extracted from PBMCs. Graves' disease diagnosis relied on American Thyroid Association guidelines. Approximately 10-milliliter peripheral blood samples went into EDTA tubes. The CDR3 is 15 amino acids. Germline V CDR1 and CDR2: SGHRS, YFSETQ.

Sequencing was performed on peripheral blood mononuclear cells (PBMCs), taken when the disease was refractory, from a patient treated with antithyroid drugs. The clonotype was recovered from a female donor with Graves disease. The genes are TRBV5-1 and TRBJ1-1; D possibly corresponds to TRBD1 (6 bases). CDR3 DNA: TGTGCCAGCAGCTTAGAGGGGGGACTGAACACTGAAGCTTTCTTT. Translating it yields CASSLEGGLNTEAFF.